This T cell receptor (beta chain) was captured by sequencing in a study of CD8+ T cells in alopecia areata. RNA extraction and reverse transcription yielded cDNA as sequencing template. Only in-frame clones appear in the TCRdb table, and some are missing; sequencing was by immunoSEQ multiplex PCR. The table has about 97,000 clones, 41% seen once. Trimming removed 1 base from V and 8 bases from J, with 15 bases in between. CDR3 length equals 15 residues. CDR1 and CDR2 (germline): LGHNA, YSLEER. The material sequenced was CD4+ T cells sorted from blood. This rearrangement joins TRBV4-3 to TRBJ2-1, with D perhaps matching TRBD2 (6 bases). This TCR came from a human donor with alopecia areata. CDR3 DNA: TGCGCCAGCAGCCAAGGGGGGGAGGCTAACCATGAGCAGTTCTTC. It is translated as CASSQGGEANHEQFF.